This T cell receptor beta chain was documented in a study of blood T cells in healthy people across ages. Findings of the study overall: As naive T cell percentage varied, TCR beta diversity correlated strongly with it.

About this clonotype: Its target is unknown. A much larger clone differs from this one at a single base, so this may be a read error.

PBMCs were isolated at a quantity of at least 6.5 million per sample. Samples each had at least 5 micrograms of total RNA extracted. Alongside a J-beta primer mix, a sample-barcoded 5' primer served in a second PCR lasting about 7 to 12 cycles. One entry per CDR3 protein results from TCRdb running MiXCR on the 5' RACE reads. The sample comprises over a million distinct CDR3 sequences, 40% to 45% of which are singletons, and approximately 17% rests with the top ten. The CDR3 consists of 13 residues. Germline CDR1 and CDR2: MNHEY and SMNVEV (reference sequence). J lost 5 bases, V lost 6 bases, and 7 bases had no gene match.

V usage is TRBV27 and J usage is TRBJ2-7; 7 bases are shared with TRBD1. Sequencing input: blood. The TCR comes from a woman aged 55-75 years in good health. This CDR3 is CASRAGGTDEQYF. DNA of the CDR3: TGTGCCAGCAGAGCAGGGGGAACCGACGAGCAGTACTTC.